The T cell receptor beta chain described here comes from a study of technical replicates of blood from a handful of donors. The V end lost 4 bases, the J end lost 7 bases, and 10 bases lay between the germline ends. This CDR3 comprises 13 residues. CDR1 and CDR2 from the germline V gene are SGHNT and YENEEA. Profiling relied on immunoSEQ multiplex PCR, and the TCRdb table lists in-frame clones only, not all of them. This sample has over 75,000 clones, with 90% to 96% found just once. What was sequenced was T cells isolated from PBMCs. The sequence was collected from a human donor in good health. The V call is TRBV11-3, the J call TRBJ2-2; D is uncertain. The CDR3 DNA follows: TGTGCCAGCAGCTCCCTTAGTGGCGGGGAGCTGTTTTTT. It is translated as CASSSLSGGELFF.